This T cell receptor beta chain was sequenced during a study of T cell changes during pregnancy in multiple sclerosis. Deletions cut 2 bases from V and 4 bases from J, with 12 bases between. The CDR3 consists of 15 residues. Germline lookup yields CDR1 SGHTA and CDR2 FQGTGA. Sequenced by immunoSEQ multiplex PCR; TCRdb stores in-frame clones only, minus some. The sample contains more than 45,000 clones, around 90% of which appear only once. The gene calls are TRBV7-3 and TRBJ2-1; maybe TRBD1 (6 bases). Sequenced material: CD4+ T cells from peripheral blood mononuclear cells, taken in the second trimester of pregnancy. The TCR was taken from a female donor with multiple sclerosis, enrolled in a pregnancy study. The CDR3 sequence: CASSLLRGSYNEQFF. The CDR3 region has the DNA TGTGCCAGCAGCTTATTGAGGGGGTCTTACAATGAGCAGTTCTTC. The entire variable domain, with the rest obtained from reference TRBV7-3 and TRBJ2-1, is as follows: GAGVSQTPSNKVTEKGKYVELRCDPISGHTALYWYRQSLGQGPEFLIYFQGTGAADDSGLPNDRFFAVRPEGSVSTLKIQRTERGDSAVYLCASSLLRGSYNEQFFGPGTRLTVL.